This entry concerns a single TCR beta chain. Its matching antigen is unknown. These data belong to a study of T cells in localized non-small cell lung cancer. Study-level points and caveats: Tumor samples were not multi-region, leaving intratumor heterogeneity unexcluded.

Method: immunoSEQ multiplex PCR; TCRdb's copy keeps in-frame clones and lacks some. The sample carries 100,000 or so clones, approximately 91% recorded once. The sequencing used PBMCs, collected before any cancer treatment. This receptor was identified in a woman between 35 and 75 years old with stage II squamous cell lung carcinoma.

The CDR3 protein is CASGPRDPPDYTF. The CDR3 DNA follows: TGTGCTAGTGGCCCGCGGGACCCGCCAGACTACACCTTC. The V call is TRBV12-5, the J call TRBJ1-2; D may be TRBD1 (5 bases). CDR3 length: 13 amino acids. Trimming cost V 6 bases and J 10 bases, with 18 bases left between them. The germline gives CDR1 LGHNT, CDR2 FRNRAP.